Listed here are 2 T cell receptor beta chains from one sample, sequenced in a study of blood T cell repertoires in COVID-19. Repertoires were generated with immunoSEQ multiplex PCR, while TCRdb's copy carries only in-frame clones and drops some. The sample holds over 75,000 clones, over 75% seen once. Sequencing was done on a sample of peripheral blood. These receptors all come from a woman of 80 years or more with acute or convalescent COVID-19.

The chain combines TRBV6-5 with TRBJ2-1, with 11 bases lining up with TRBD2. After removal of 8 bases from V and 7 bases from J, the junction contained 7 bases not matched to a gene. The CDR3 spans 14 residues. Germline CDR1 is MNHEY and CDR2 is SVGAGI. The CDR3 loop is CASRLAGGQNEQFF. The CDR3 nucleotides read TGTGCCAGCCGCCTAGCGGGAGGTCAAAATGAGCAGTTCTTC.

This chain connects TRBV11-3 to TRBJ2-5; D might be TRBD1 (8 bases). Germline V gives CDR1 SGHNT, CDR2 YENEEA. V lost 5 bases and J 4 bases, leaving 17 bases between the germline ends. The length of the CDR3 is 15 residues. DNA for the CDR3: TGTGCCAGCAGCCCAGGGGGCGGGGGCCTAGAGACCCAGTACTTC. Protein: CASSPGGGGLETQYF.